These 9 T cell receptor beta chains share one sample of origin, sequenced in a study of T cell clonotyping in hematopoietic cell transplantation. Only in-frame clones appear in the TCRdb table, and some are missing; sequencing was by immunoSEQ multiplex PCR. The sample holds over 6,000 clones, nearly 99% seen once. The sequencing used PBMCs, collected 30 days after allogeneic stem cell transplant. These receptors all stem from a male patient aged 55 to 69 who had an allogeneic stem cell transplant from a related donor, so the T cells may come from the graft donor. Some clones in this sample may be carry-over from other donors' samples.

The chain employs TRBV5-1 and TRBJ2-5; D unclear. The CDR3 totals 14 residues. The V gene's germline CDR1 is SGHRS and CDR2 YFSETQ. The ends were cut back, 0 bases at V and 1 base at J, with 7 bases in the middle. CDR3 sequence: CASSLVLSQETQYF. In DNA, the CDR3 is TGCGCCAGCAGCTTGGTGCTGAGCCAAGAGACCCAGTACTTC.

The chain has TRBV7-2 and TRBJ2-6; TRBD2 might be the D (6 bases). Trimming left V 5 bases short and J 3 bases short, with 17 bases between. Germline CDR1 SGHTA, CDR2 FQGNSA. The CDR3 has 17 residues. CDR3 DNA: TGTGCCAGCAGCCAGCCTTCGCGGGGATATGGGGCCAACGTCCTGACTTTC. Translation: CASSQPSRGYGANVLTF.

This rearrangement joins TRBV6-1 to TRBJ2-1, with D perhaps matching TRBD1 (6 bases). Per the germline V gene, CDR1 is MNHNS and CDR2 is SASEGT. CDR3 size: 17 residues. The ends were cut back, 2 bases at V and 6 bases at J, with 20 bases in the middle. CDR3 region: CASSERKGGLRGNEQFF. CDR3 DNA: TGTGCCAGCAGTGAACGTAAAGGGGGTCTCCGCGGCAATGAGCAGTTCTTC.

The chain links TRBV14 to TRBJ1-1; 11 bases agree with TRBD1. V dropped 1 base and J dropped 9; count of bases not matched to a gene: 4. CDR1 and CDR2 (germline): SGHDN, FVKESK. The CDR3 has 14 residues. The CDR3 here is CASSQARDRGKAFF. The CDR3 region has the DNA TGTGCCAGCAGCCAAGCCCGGGACAGGGGGAAAGCTTTCTTT.

The sample holds one count of this clone. The chain uses TRBV19 and TRBJ2-2; TRBD2 matches at 11 bases. Germline assignment: CDR1 LNHDA and CDR2 SQIVND (reference sequence). The ends lost 6 bases at V and 5 bases at J; junction bases unmatched: 11. CDR3 length equals 17 residues. The CDR3 DNA follows: TGTGCCAGTAGCCAACCCAGGGTAGCGGGGGGGACCGGGGAGCTGTTTTTT. It specifies CASSQPRVAGGTGELFF. Full variable domain (missing parts from reference TRBV19 and TRBJ2-2): DGGITQSPKYLFRKEGQNVTLSCEQNLNHDAMYWYRQDPGQGLRLIYYSQIVNDFQKGDIAEGYSVSREKKESFPLTVTSAQKNPTAFYLCASSQPRVAGGTGELFFGEGSRLTVL.

CDR3 region: CASSFGQASGEQYF. The CDR3 DNA sequence: TGTGCCAGCAGCTTCGGCCAGGCGTCGGGTGAGCAGTACTTC. The gene calls are TRBV7-8 and TRBJ2-7; D is unclear. Trimming pared 3 bases from V and 7 bases from J, leaving 16 bases between. The germline V gene has CDR1 SGHVS and CDR2 FQNEAQ. There are 14 residues in the CDR3.

This chain connects TRBV9 to TRBJ2-5, with TRBD2 matching over 11 bases. Germline values: CDR1 SGDLS, CDR2 YYNGEE. CDR3 size: 15 residues. Losses at the gene ends were 0 bases for V and 5 bases for J; bases not matched to a gene: 3. CDR3 in amino acids: CASSVGVAGGETQYF. The CDR3 coding sequence is TGTGCCAGCAGCGTAGGGGTAGCGGGGGGGGAGACCCAGTACTTC.

This chain links TRBV7-9 with TRBJ2-2; no firm D call. Germline loops: CDR1 SEHNR, CDR2 FQNEAQ (reference sequence). This CDR3 region has 13 residues. V gave up 3 bases and J gave up 1 base, with 3 bases separating them. CDR3 nucleotides: TGTGCCAGCAGCTTTCTGAACACCGGGGAGCTGTTTTTT. It yields the protein CASSFLNTGELFF.

The chain couples TRBV6-5 to TRBJ1-1; D unclear. CDR3 length: 15 residues. V lost 2 bases and J 4 bases, leaving 14 bases between the germline ends. CDR1 and CDR2 (germline): MNHEY, SVGAGI. The CDR3 region has the DNA TGTGCCAGCAGTTACAAACCCATCGCAGGCACTGAAGCTTTCTTT. This encodes CASSYKPIAGTEAFF.